This paragraph reports one T cell receptor beta chain. cDNA reverse transcribed from extracted RNA served as the sequencing template. TCRdb keeps only in-frame clones here, not all; method: immunoSEQ multiplex PCR. The table includes 200,000 or so clones, roughly 50% detected once. This CDR3 region has 12 residues. Germline CDR1 and CDR2: SGHTA and FQGNSA. The V end was cut by 2 bases, the J end by 9 bases, with 9 bases between. This sample was taken from a study of CD8+ T cells in alopecia areata. Documented treatment: oral pan-JAK inhibitor, 5-10 mg twice daily. The chain combines TRBV7-2 with TRBJ2-3, with D tentatively TRBD2 (6 bases). This TCR came from a human donor with alopecia areata. The sequencing used CD4+ T cells sorted from blood, collected at week 24, from a patient treated with tofacitinib. The CDR3 loop reads CASSLIGGTQYF. The CDR3 nucleotides are TGTGCCAGCAGCTTAATAGGAGGGACGCAGTATTTT.